This T cell receptor (beta chain) was profiled in a study of metastatic and nonmetastatic thyroid tumors. Thyroid surgery was performed in patients who had received no treatment beforehand. The germline V gene has CDR1 LNHDA and CDR2 SQIVND (reference sequence). With 5 bases removed from V and 2 bases from J, the gap between germline ends came to 22 bases. The CDR3 sequence is 17 residues long. Authors' processing steps: Clinicopathological groups of papillary thyroid cancer showed CDR3 differences that were used to build a distant-metastasis classifier. TCRdb re-clonotyped the PCR reads via MiXCR. These V and J calls are TCRdb output, not the study's own analysis. The data show roughly 40,000 clones, with about 19% seen just once and roughly an eighth held by the top ten.

This clonotype was obtained from a female donor with papillary thyroid cancer or a benign thyroid nodule (not recorded which). Some clones in this sample may be carry-over from other donors' samples. The sequencing input was tumor tissue. The chain combines TRBV19 with TRBJ2-7, with a weak D call TRBD1 (5 bases). CDR3 in DNA: TGTGCCAGTAGTCCCAGGGCCAGCGTACTAAGCCCCTACGAGCAGTACTTC. Translation: CASSPRASVLSPYEQYF.